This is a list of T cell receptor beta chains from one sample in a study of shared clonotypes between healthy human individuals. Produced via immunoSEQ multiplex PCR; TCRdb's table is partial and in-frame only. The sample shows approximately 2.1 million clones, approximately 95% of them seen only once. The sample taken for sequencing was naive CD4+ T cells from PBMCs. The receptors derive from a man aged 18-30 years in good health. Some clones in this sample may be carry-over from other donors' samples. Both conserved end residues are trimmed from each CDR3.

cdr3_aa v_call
ASSSPNSVANTGELF TRBV18
SVETGADTQY TRBV29-1
ASSLEAGLHEKLF TRBV5-1
ASTTPGLSRGGANVLT TRBV2
ASSEVVAGGYEQY TRBV2
ASSLGGDSIHEQY TRBV11-3
ASSLSPATSEQY TRBV7-3
ASSTDSFYGYT TRBV5-1
ASSLSRTGRAGELF TRBV7-8
ASSPETGGGYGYT TRBV7-6
ASSPFGTTNYEQY TRBV9
SVNPGWEQY TRBV29-1
ASNDPYLRDSRYNEQF TRBV2
ASSLALWQPQH TRBV7-2
ASSLEYQRQPQH TRBV7-2
ASSLWQGEDYGYT TRBV7-9
ASSLGRDSTVRKTQY TRBV5-1
ASSAGVRGLGTEAF TRBV5-6
ASSLGGGQSYEQY TRBV5-1
ASRYTGGLDSPLH TRBV28
ASSLYTGDTEAF TRBV27
AISESTGNYGYT TRBV10-3
ATSGTGTGNTEAF TRBV15
ASSLPGGSTEAF TRBV5-8
ASSPGAYTEAF TRBV5-1
ASSHDATMDGYT TRBV4-2
ASTPGLSRDNYGYT TRBV2
ASRTPKADTQY TRBV10-1
ASSLFGDRDPEETQY TRBV28
ASSLSEQPQH TRBV28
ASSVSGGVDRPEKLF TRBV9
ASSESTGPQH TRBV10-2
ASSLASGRGYT TRBV7-8
ASSSPSGSTHEQY TRBV5-1
ASSTPAGPTDTQY TRBV27
ASSPGGRYTDTQY TRBV18
ASRPFRLEDLQETQY TRBV27